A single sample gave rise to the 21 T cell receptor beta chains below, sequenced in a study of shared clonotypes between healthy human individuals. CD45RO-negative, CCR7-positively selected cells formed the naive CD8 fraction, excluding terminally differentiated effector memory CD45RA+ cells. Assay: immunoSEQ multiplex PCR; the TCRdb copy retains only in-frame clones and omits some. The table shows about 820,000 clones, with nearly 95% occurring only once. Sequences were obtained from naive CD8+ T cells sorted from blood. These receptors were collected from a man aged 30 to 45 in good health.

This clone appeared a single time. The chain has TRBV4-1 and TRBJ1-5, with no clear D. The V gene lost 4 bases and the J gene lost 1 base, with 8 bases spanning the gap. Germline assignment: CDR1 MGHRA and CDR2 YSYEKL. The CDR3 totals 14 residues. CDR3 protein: CASSPRGSNQPQHF. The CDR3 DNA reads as TGCGCCAGCAGCCCCCGAGGGAGCAATCAGCCCCAGCATTTT.

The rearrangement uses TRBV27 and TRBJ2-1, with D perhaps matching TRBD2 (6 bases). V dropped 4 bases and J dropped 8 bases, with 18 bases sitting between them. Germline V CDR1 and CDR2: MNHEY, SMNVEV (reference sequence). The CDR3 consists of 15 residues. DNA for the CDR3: TGTGCCAGCAGTTCCTCTAGCGTCTCGTGGTATGAGCAGTTCTTC. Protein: CASSSSSVSWYEQFF.

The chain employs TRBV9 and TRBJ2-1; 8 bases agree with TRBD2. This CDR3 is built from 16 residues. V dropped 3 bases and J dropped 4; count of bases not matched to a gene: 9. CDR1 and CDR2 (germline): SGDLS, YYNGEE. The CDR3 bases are TGTGCCAGCAGCGCCCTCGGGGGGGGGACATACAATGAGCAGTTCTTC. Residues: CASSALGGGTYNEQFF.

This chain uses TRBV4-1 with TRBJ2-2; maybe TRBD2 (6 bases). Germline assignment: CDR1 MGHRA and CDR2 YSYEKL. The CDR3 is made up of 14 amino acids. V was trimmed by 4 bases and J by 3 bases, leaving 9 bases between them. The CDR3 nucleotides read TGCGCCAGCAGCCCCTTAGCGGACACCGGGGAGCTGTTTTTT. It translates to CASSPLADTGELFF.

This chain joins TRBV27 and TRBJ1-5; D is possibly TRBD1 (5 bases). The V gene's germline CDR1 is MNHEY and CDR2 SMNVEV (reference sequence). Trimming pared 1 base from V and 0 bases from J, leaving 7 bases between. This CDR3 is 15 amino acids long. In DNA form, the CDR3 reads TGTGCCAGCAGTTTATGGGGGGGTAGCAATCAGCCCCAGCATTTT. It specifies CASSLWGGSNQPQHF.

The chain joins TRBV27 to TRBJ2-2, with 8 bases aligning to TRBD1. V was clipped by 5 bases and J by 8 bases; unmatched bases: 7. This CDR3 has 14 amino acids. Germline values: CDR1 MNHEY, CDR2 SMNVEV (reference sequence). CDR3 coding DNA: TGTGCCAGCAGTACCCAGACAGGGGATGGGGAGCTGTTTTTT. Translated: CASSTQTGDGELFF.

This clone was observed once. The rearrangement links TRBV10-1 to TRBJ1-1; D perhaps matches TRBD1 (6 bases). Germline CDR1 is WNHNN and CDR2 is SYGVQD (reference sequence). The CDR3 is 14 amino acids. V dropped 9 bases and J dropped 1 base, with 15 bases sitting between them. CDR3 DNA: TGCGCCAGGAGGACGTGGGGGGCGAACACTGAAGCTTTCTTT. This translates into CARRTWGANTEAFF.

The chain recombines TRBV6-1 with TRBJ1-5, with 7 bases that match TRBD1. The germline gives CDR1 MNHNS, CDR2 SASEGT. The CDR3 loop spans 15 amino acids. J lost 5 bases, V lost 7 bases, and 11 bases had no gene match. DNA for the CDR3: TGTGCCAGCATACCAGGGGGGACGGTACATCAGCCCCAGCATTTT. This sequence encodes CASIPGGTVHQPQHF.

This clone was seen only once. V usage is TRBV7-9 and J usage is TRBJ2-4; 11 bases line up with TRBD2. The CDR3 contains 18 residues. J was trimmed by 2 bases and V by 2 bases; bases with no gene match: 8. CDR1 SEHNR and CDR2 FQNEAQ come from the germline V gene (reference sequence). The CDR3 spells CASSLSGLAGASKNIQYF. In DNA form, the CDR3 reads TGTGCCAGCAGCTTAAGCGGACTAGCGGGTGCGTCCAAAAACATTCAGTACTTC.

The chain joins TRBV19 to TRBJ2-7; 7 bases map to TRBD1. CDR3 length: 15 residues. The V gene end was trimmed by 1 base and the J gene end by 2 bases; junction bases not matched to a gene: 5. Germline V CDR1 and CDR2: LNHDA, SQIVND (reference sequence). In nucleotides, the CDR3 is TGTGCCAGTAGTATAGCGGACAGGCGGACCTACGAGCAGTACTTC. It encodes CASSIADRRTYEQYF.

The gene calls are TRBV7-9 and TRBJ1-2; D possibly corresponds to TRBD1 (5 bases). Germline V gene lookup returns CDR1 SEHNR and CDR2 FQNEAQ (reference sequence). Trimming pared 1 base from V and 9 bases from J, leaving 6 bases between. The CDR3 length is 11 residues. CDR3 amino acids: CASSLEGSYTF. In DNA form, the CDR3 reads TGTGCCAGCAGCTTAGAGGGGAGCTACACCTTC.

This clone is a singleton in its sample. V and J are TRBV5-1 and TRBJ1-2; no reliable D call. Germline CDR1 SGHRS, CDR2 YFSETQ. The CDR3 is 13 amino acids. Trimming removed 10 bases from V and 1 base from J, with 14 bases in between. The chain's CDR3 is CASVGQDNYGYTF. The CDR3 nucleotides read TGCGCCTCCGTAGGGCAGGATAACTATGGCTACACCTTC.

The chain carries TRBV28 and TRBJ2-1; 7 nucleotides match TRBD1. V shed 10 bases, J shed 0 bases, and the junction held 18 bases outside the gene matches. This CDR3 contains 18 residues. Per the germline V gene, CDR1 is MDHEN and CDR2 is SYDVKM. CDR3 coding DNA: TGTGCCACCGCACAATTATGGGGAGACAGGGACTCCTACAATGAGCAGTTCTTC. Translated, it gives CATAQLWGDRDSYNEQFF.

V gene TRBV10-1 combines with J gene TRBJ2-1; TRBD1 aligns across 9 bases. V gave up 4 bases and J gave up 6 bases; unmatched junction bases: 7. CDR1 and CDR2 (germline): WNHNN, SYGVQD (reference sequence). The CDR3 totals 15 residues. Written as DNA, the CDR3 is TGCGCCAGCAGTGCCGGGACAGGGCTTTTCAATGAGCAGTTCTTC. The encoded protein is CASSAGTGLFNEQFF.

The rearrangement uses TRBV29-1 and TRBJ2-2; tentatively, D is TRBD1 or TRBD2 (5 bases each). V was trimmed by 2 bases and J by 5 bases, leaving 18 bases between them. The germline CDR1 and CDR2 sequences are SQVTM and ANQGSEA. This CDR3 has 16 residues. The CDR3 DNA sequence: TGCAGCGTTGAACCCCGGGACCGCGAGGGGACCGGGGAGCTGTTTTTT. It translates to CSVEPRDREGTGELFF.

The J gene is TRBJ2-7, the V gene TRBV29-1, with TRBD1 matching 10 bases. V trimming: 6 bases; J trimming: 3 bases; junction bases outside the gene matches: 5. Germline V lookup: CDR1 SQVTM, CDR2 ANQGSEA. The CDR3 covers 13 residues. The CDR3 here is CSVLRTGGYEQYF. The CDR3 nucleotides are TGCAGCGTGCTTCGGACAGGGGGCTACGAGCAGTACTTC.

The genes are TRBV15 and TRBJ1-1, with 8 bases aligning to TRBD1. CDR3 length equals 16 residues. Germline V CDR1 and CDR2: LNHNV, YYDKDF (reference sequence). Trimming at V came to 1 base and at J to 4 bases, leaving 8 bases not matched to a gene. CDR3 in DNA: TGTGCCACCAGCAGAGCACCGGGACAGGCCGGCACTGAAGCTTTCTTT. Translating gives CATSRAPGQAGTEAFF. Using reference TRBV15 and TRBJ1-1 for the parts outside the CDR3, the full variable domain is DAMVIQNPRYQVTQFGKPVTLSCSQTLNHNVMYWYQQKSSQAPKLLFHYYDKDFNNEADTPDNFQSRRPNTSFCFLDIRSPGLGDTAMYLCATSRAPGQAGTEAFFGQGTRLTVV.

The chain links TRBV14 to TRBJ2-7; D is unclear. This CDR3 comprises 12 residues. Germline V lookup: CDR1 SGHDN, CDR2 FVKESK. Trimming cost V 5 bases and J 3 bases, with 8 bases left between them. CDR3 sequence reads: CASSATHYEQYF. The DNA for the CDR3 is TGTGCCAGCAGCGCCACACACTACGAGCAGTACTTC.

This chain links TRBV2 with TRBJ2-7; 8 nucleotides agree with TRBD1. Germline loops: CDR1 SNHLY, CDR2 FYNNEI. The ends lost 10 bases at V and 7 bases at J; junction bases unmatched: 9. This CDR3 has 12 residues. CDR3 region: CATVQGAREQYF. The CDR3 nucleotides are TGTGCCACAGTCCAGGGGGCGCGTGAGCAGTACTTC.

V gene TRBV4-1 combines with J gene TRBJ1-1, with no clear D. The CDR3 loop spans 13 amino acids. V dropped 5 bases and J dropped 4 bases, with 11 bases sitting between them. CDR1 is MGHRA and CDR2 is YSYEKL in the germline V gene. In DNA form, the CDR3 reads TGCGCCAGCAGCTTCTACAGTGGCACTGAAGCTTTCTTT. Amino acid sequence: CASSFYSGTEAFF.

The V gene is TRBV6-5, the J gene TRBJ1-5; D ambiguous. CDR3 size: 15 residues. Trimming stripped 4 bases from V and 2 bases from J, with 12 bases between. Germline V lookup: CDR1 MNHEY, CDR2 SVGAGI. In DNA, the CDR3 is TGTGCCAGCAGTTCCTCCGAGACGGGCAATCAGCCCCAGCATTTT. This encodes CASSSSETGNQPQHF.